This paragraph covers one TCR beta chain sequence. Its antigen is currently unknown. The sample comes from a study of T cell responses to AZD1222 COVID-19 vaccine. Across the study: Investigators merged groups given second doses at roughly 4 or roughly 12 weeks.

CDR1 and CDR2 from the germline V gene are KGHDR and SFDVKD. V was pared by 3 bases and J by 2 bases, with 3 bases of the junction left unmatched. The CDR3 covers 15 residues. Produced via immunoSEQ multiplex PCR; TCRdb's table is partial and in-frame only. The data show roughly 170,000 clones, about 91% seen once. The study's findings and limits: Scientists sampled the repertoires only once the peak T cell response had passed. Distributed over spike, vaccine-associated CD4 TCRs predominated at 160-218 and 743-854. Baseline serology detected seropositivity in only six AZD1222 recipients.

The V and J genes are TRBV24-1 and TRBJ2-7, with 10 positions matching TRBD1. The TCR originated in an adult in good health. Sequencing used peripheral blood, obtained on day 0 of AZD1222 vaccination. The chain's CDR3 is CATSDRTGGAYEQYF. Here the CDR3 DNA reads TGTGCCACCAGTGATCGGACAGGGGGGGCCTACGAGCAGTACTTC.